This T cell receptor beta chain came from a study of T cell responses to AZD1222 COVID-19 vaccine. Findings of the study overall: Close to half of all spike-specific TCRs reportedly target regions of the variants that are unmutated. Baseline seropositivity characterized only a handful of AZD1222 recipients. The CD4 TCRs associated with vaccination extended across spike and predominated at 160-218 and 743-854. Recipients of two AZD1222 doses showed rising Spike-specific TCR breadth and depth.

Comment on this clone: Its specificity is unknown.

CDR3 length: 14 residues. Germline V gene sequence: CDR1 SGHRS, CDR2 YFSETQ. V was shortened by 1 base and J by 3 bases, with 10 bases between the two germline ends. The data were produced by immunoSEQ multiplex PCR, yet TCRdb's version contains in-frame clones alone and is incomplete. The sample carries around 110,000 clones, around 88% recorded once. Sequences were derived from peripheral blood, sampled on day 0 of AZD1222 vaccination. The receptor was derived from an adult in good health. J is TRBJ1-1 and V is TRBV5-1; D possibly corresponds to TRBD1 (5 bases). In DNA, the CDR3 is TGCGCCAGCAGCTTGATGGACACCGACACTGAAGCTTTCTTT. As protein: CASSLMDTDTEAFF.